This TCR beta chain was identified during a study of shared clonotypes between healthy human individuals. Turning to the study itself: Per donor, CD8 memory used one plate, CD8 naive used two, CD4 memory used three and CD4 naive used three.

TCRdb keeps only in-frame clones here, not all; method: immunoSEQ multiplex PCR. The sample lists approximately 2,200,000 clones, approximately 94% occurring once. The V gene end was trimmed by 5 bases and the J gene end by 5 bases; junction bases not matched to a gene: 5. The CDR3 covers 14 residues. Germline CDR1 reads SGHVS; CDR2 reads FNYEAQ. Naive CD8 cells, CD45RO-negative and positively selected for CCR7, excluded terminally differentiated effector memory CD45RA+ cells. Everyone who donated was a Caucasian adult who lived in Nashville, Tennessee. The sample consisted of naive CD8+ T cells from PBMCs. The chain has TRBV7-6 and TRBJ2-2; 7 bases line up with TRBD1. The receptor comes from a man younger than 35 in good health. Some clones in this sample may be carry-over from other donors' samples. The CDR3 is CASSRTTGTGELFF. Here the CDR3 DNA reads TGTGCCAGCAGCCGCACGACAGGGACCGGGGAGCTGTTTTTT.